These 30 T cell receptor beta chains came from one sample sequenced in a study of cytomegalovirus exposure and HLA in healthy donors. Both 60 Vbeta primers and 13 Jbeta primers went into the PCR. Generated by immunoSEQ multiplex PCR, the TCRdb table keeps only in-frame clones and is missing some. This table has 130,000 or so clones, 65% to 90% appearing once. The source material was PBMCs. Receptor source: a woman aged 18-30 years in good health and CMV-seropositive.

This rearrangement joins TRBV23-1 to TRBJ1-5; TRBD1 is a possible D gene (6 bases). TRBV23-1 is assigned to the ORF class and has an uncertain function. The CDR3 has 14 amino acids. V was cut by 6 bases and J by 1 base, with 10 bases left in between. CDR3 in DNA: TGCGCCAGCAGGCATGACAGGAGCAATCAGCCCCAGCATTTT. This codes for CASRHDRSNQPQHF.

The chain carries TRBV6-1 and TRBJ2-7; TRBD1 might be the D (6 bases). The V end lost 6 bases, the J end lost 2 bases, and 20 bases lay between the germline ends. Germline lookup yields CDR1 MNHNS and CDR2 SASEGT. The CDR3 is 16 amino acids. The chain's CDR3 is CASREIYRDLPYEQYF. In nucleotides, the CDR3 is TGTGCCAGCAGAGAAATTTACAGGGACCTTCCCTACGAGCAGTACTTC.

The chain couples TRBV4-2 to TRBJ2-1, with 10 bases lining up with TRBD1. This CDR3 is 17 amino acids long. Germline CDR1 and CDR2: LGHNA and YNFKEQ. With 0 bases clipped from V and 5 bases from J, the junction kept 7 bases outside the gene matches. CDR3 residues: CASSQDRGQGSNNEQFF. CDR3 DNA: TGTGCCAGCAGCCAAGATAGGGGACAGGGGTCCAACAATGAGCAGTTCTTC.

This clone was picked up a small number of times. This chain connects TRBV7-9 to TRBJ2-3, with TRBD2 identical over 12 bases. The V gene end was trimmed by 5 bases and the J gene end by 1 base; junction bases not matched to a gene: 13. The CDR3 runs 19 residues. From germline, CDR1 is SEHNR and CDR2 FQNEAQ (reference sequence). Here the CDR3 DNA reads TGTGCCAGCAGCCCGCCCCCACTAGCGGGGGGTGTAGGCACAGATACGCAGTATTTT. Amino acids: CASSPPPLAGGVGTDTQYF.

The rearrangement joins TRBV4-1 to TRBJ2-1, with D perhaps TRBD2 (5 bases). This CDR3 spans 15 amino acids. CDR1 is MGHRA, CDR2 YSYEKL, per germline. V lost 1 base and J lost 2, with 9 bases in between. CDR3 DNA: TGCGCCAGCAGCCAAGGACGAGGGACCTACAATGAGCAGTTCTTC. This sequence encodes CASSQGRGTYNEQFF.

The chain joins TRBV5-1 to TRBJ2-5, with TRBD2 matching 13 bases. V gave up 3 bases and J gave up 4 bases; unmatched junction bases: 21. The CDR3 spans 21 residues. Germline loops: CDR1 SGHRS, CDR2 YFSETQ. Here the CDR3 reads CASSSRAPTSTSGGARETQYF. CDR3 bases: TGCGCCAGCAGCTCCCGGGCCCCGACATCTACTAGCGGGGGGGCCAGAGAGACCCAGTACTTC.

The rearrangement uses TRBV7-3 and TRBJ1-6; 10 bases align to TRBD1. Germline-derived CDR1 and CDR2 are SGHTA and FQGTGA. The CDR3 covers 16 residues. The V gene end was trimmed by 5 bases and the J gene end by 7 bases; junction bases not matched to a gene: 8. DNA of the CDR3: TGTGCCAGCAGCCCCCAGGGACAGGGGTTAAATTCACCCCTCCACTTT. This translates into CASSPQGQGLNSPLHF.

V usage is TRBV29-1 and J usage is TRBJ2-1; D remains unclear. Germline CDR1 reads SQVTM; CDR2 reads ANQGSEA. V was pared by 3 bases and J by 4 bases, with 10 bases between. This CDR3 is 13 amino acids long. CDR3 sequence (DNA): TGCAGCGTTGATAGTCCTTCATACAATGAGCAGTTCTTC. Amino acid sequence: CSVDSPSYNEQFF.

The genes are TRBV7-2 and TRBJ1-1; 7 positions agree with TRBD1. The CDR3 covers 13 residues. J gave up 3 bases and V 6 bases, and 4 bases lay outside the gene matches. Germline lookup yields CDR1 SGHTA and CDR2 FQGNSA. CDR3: CASRPTGDTEAFF. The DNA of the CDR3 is TGTGCCAGCAGGCCCACAGGGGACACTGAAGCTTTCTTT. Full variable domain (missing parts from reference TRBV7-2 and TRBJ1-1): GAGVSQSPSNKVTEKGKDVELRCDPISGHTALYWYRQSLGQGLEFLIYFQGNSAPDKSGLPSDRFSAERTGGSVSTLTIQRTQQEDSAVYLCASRPTGDTEAFFGQGTRLTVV.

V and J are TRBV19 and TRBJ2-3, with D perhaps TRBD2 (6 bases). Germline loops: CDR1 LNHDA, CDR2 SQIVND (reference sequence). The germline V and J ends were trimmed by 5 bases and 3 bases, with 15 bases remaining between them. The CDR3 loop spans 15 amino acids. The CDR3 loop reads CASSLKVGGTDTQYF. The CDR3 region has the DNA TGTGCCAGTAGTCTCAAAGTCGGGGGTACAGATACGCAGTATTTT.

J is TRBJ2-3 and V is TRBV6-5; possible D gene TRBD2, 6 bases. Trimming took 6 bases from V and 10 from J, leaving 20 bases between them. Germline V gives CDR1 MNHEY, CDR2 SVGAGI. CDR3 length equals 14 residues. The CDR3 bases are TGTGCCAGCAGCCGCCCAACAACCGGGGGTGCGCAGTATTTT. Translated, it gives CASSRPTTGGAQYF.

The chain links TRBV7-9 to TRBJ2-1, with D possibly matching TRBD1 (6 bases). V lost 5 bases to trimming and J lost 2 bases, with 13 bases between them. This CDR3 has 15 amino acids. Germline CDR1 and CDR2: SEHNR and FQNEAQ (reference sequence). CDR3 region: CASSPYRDAYNEQFF. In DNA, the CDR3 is TGTGCCAGCAGCCCCTACAGGGATGCCTACAATGAGCAGTTCTTC.

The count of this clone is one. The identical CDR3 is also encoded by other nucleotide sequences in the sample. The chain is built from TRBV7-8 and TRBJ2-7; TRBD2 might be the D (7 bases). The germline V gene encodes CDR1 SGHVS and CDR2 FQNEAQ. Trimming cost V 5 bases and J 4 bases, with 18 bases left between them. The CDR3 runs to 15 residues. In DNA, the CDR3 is TGTGCCAGCAGCCTTAGCGCGGGGGCTTTTTACGAGCAGTACTTC. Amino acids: CASSLSAGAFYEQYF.

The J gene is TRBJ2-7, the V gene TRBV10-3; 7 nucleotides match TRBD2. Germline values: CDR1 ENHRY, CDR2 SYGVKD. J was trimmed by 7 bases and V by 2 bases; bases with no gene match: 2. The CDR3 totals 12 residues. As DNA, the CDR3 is TGTGCCATCAGTGAGGGGGGGGAAGAGCAGTACTTC. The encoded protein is CAISEGGEEQYF.

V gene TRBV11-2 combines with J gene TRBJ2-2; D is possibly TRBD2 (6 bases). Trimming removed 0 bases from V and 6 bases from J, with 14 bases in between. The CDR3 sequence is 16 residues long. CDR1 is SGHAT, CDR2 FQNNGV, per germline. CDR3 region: CASSLDRGSSPGELFF. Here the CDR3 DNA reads TGTGCCAGCAGCTTAGATCGGGGGTCAAGTCCCGGGGAGCTGTTTTTT.

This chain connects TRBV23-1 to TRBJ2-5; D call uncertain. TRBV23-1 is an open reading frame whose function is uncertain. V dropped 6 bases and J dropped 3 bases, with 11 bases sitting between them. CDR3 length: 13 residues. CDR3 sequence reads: CASRVLLEETQYF. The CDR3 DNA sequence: TGCGCCAGCAGGGTCCTATTAGAAGAGACCCAGTACTTC.

CDR3 sequence (DNA): TGTGCCAGCAGGGGGGGGACAGGGGGCACCGGGGAGCTGTTTTTT. It translates to CASRGGTGGTGELFF. V usage is TRBV6-6 and J usage is TRBJ2-2; TRBD1 agrees at 11 bases. CDR1 is MNHNY and CDR2 is SVGAGI in the germline V gene (reference sequence). V lost 6 bases and J lost 4; bases outside the gene matches: 4. The CDR3 spans 15 residues.

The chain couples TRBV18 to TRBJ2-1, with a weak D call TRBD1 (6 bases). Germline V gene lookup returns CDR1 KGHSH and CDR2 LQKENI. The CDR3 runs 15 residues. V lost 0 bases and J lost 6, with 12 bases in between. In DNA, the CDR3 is TGTGCCAGCTCACCACCCTCACAGGGAGTCAATGAGCAGTTCTTC. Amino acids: CASSPPSQGVNEQFF.

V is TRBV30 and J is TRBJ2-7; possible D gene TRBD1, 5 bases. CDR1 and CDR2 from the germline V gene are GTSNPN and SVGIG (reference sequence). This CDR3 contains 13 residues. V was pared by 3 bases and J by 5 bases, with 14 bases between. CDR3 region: CAWRETGLHEQYF. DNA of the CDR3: TGTGCCTGGAGAGAAACAGGTTTGCACGAGCAGTACTTC.

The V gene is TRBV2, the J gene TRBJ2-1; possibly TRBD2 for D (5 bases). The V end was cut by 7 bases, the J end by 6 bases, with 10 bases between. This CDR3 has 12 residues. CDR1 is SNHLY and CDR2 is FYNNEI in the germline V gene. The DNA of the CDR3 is TGTGCCAGCACCCCGGACTTCAATGAGCAGTTCTTC. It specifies CASTPDFNEQFF. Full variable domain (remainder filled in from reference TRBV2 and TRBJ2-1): EPEVTQTPSHQVTQMGQEVILRCVPISNHLYFYWYRQILGQKVEFLVSFYNNEISEKSEIFDDQFSVERPDGSNFTLKIRSTKLEDSAMYFCASTPDFNEQFFGPGTRLTVL.

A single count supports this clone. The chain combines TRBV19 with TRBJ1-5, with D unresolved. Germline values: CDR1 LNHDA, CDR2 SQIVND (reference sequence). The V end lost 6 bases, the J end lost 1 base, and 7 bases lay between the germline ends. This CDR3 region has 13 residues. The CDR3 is CASSTVSNQPQHF. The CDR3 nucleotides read TGTGCCAGTAGCACAGTCAGCAATCAGCCCCAGCATTTT.

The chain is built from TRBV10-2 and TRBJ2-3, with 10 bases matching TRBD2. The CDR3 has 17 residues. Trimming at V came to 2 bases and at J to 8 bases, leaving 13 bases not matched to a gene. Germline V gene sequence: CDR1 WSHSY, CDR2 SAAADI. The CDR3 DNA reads TGCGCCAGCAGTGAGATTCAAGCGGGGGGGCCAATTGGTACGCAGTATTTT. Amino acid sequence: CASSEIQAGGPIGTQYF.

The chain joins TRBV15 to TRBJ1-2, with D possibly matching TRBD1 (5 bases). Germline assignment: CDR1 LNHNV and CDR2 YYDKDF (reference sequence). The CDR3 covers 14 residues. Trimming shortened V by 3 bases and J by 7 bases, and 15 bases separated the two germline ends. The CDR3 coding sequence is TGTGCCACCAGCAGGGCCAGGGATTCTATTGGCTACACCTTC. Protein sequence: CATSRARDSIGYTF.

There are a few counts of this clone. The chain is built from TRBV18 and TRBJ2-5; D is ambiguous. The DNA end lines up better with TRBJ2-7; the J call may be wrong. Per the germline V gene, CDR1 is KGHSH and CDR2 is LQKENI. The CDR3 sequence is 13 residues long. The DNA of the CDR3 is TGTGCCAGCTCCCCAGATTTGACTTACGAGCAGTACTTC. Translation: CASSPDLTYEQYF.

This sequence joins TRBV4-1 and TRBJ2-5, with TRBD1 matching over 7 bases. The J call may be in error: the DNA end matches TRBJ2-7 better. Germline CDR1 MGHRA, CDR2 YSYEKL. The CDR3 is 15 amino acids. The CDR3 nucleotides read TGCGCCAGCAGCCTTCGAGAAGGGGGCCCCTACGAGCAGTACTTC. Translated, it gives CASSLREGGPYEQYF.

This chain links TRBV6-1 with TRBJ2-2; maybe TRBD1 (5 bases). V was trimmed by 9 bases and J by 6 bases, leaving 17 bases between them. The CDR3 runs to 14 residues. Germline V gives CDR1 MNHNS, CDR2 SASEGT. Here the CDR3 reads CASHVSGAPGELFF. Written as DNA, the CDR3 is TGTGCCAGTCATGTATCTGGGGCACCCGGGGAGCTGTTTTTT.

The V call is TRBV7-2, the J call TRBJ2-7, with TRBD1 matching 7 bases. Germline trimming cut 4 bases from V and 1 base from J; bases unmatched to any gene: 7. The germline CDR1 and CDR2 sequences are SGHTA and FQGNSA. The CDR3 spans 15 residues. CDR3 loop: CASSYPGQKSYEQYF. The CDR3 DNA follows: TGTGCCAGCAGCTACCCGGGACAGAAGTCCTACGAGCAGTACTTC.

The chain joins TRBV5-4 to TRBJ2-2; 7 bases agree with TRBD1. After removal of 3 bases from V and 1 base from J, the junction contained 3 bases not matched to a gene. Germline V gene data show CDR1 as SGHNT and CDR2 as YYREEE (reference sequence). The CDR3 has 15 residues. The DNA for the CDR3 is TGTGCCAGCAGCTGGGGACAGTGGAACACCGGGGAGCTGTTTTTT. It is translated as CASSWGQWNTGELFF.

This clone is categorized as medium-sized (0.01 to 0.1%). CDR3 loop: CASSRGTEGGYTF. The DNA of the CDR3 is TGTGCCAGCAGCCGAGGTACCGAGGGTGGCTACACCTTC. The V call is TRBV7-9, the J call TRBJ1-2; no clear D. The CDR3 is made up of 13 amino acids. With 5 bases removed from V and 7 bases from J, the gap between germline ends came to 14 bases. Germline values: CDR1 SEHNR, CDR2 FQNEAQ (reference sequence).

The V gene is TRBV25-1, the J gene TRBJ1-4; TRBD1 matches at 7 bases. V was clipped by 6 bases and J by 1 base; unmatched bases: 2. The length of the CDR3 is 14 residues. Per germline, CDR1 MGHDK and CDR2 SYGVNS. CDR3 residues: CASSPGGTNEKLFF. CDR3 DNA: TGTGCCAGCAGCCCAGGGGGAACTAATGAAAAACTGTTTTTT.